These T cell receptor beta chains were read from a single sample in a study of Ad26.COV2.S vaccination and SARS-CoV-2 variants. Repertoires were generated with immunoSEQ multiplex PCR, while TCRdb's copy carries only in-frame clones and drops some. The sample includes roughly 150,000 clones, around 86% of them seen just once. The sample in question was peripheral blood, obtained after recovery from COVID-19. These receptors were obtained from a human donor who had recovered from COVID-19. Each CDR3 is given with its conserved first and last residue. D genes are given only for firm matches. Some rows have no size entry. The others give once, few or many, or a class for an expanded clone.

V,size,J,D,CDR3,DNA
TRBV30,-,TRBJ1-3,-,CAWSVQAPSSGNTIYF,TGTGCCTGGAGTGTACAGGCACCGAGCTCTGGAAACACCATATATTTT
TRBV7-9,-,TRBJ1-2,TRBD1,CASSLAAGEGAGYTF,TGTGCCAGCAGCTTAGCGGCCGGGGAGGGGGCTGGCTACACCTTC
TRBV28,-,TRBJ1-4,TRBD1,CASSFTGGAEDEKLFF,TGTGCCAGCAGTTTTACAGGGGGCGCCGAGGATGAAAAACTGTTTTTT
TRBV4-3,-,TRBJ2-7,TRBD1,CASSQDRSFSYEQYF,TGCGCCAGCAGCCAGGACAGGTCTTTCTCCTACGAGCAGTACTTC
TRBV9,-,TRBJ1-6,-,CASTKGTSSYNSPLHF,TGTGCCAGCACCAAGGGGACCAGCTCCTATAATTCACCCCTCCACTTT
TRBV11-2,-,TRBJ1-6,TRBD1,CASSEIGTVHSPLHF,TGTGCCAGCAGCGAGATCGGGACAGTTCATTCACCCCTCCACTTT
TRBV6-5,-,TRBJ2-1,-,CASSPREHNEQFF,TGTGCCAGCAGTCCCCGCGAGCACAATGAGCAGTTCTTC
TRBV9,once,TRBJ2-1,TRBD1,CASSVVGDRGSYNEQFF,TGTGCCAGCAGCGTAGTCGGGGACAGGGGCTCCTACAATGAGCAGTTCTTC
TRBV7-2,-,TRBJ2-7,TRBD1,CASVGTGFEQYF,TGTGCCAGCGTCGGGACAGGTTTCGAGCAGTACTTC
TRBV19,-,TRBJ2-1,TRBD1,CASSIMRQGANEQFF,TGTGCCAGTAGTATAATGAGACAGGGGGCAAATGAGCAGTTCTTC